The entry that follows covers one TCR beta chain sequence. This record belongs to a study of technical replicates of blood from several donors. This table comes from immunoSEQ multiplex PCR, and its TCRdb copy is limited to in-frame clones, with some not included. The sample holds more than 65,000 clones; roughly 90% are singletons and the top ten take around 0.37%. What was sequenced was T cells isolated from PBMCs. The clonotype comes from a human donor in good health.

The CDR3, as DNA: TGTGCCTGTGAGCGGGAGGGCACAGATACGCAGTATTTT. Translation gives CACEREGTDTQYF. The rearrangement links TRBV30 to TRBJ2-3, with 9 nucleotides matching TRBD2. Germline CDR1 GTSNPN, CDR2 SVGIG (reference sequence). Trimming removed 6 bases from V and 1 base from J; junction bases left unmatched: 2. This CDR3 region has 13 residues.